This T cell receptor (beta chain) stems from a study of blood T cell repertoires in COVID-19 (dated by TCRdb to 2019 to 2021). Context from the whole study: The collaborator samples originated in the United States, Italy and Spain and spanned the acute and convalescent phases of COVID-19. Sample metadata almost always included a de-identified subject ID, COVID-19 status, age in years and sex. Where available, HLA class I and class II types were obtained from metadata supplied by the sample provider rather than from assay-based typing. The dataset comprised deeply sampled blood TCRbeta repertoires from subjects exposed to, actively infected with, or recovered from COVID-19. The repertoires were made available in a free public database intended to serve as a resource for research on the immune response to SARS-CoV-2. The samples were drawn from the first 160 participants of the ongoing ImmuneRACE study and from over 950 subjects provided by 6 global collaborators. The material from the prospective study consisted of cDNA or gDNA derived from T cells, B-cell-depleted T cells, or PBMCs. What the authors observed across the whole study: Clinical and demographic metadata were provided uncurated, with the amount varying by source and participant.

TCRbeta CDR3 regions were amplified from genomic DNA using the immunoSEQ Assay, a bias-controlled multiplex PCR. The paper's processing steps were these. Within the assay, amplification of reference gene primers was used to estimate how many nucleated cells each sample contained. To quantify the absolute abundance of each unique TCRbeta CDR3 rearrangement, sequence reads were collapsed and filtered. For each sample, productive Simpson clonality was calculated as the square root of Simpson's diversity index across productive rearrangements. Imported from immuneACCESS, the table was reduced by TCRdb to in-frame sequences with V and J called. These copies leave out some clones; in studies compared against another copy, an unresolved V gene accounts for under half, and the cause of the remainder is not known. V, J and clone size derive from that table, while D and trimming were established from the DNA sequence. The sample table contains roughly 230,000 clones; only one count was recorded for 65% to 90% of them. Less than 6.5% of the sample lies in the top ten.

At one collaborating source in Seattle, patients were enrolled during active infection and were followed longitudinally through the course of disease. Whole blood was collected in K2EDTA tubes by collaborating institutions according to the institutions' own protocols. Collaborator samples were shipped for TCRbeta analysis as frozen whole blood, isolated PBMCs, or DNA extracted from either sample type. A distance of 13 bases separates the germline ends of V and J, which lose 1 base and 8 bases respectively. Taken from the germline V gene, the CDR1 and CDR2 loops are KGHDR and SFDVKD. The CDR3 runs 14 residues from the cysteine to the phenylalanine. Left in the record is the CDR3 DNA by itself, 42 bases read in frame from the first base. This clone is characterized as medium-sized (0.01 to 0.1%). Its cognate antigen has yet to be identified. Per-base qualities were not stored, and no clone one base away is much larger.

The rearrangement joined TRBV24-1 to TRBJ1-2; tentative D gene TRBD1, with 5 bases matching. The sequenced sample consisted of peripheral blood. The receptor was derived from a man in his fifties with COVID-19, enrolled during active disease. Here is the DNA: TGTGCCACCAGTGATTTTGGGGGGAAGGAGGGCTACACCTTC. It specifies CATSDFGGKEGYTF.